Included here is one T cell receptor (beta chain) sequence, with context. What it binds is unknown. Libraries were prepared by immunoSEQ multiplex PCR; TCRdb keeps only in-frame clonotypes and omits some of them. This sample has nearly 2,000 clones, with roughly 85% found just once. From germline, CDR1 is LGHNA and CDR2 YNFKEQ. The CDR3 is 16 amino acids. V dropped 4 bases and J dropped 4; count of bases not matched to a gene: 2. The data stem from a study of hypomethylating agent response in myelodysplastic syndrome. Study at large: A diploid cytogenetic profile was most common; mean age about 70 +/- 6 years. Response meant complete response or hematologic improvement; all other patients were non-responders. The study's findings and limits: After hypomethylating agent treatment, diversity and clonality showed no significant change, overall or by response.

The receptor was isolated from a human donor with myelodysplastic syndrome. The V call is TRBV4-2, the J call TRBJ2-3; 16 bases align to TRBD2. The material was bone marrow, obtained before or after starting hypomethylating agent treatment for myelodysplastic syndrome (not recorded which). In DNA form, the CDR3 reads TGTGCCAGCAGCCCCGGGACTAGCGGGGGGGCAGATACGCAGTATTTT. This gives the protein CASSPGTSGGADTQYF.